The 27 T cell receptor beta chains below all came from one sample that was sequenced in a study of cytomegalovirus exposure and HLA in healthy donors. The study ran its PCR with 60 Vbeta and 13 Jbeta primers. The table came from immunoSEQ multiplex PCR; TCRdb's copy has only in-frame clones and leaves some out. The sample lists around 99,000 clones, roughly 80% occurring once. Sequencing was carried out using PBMCs. These receptors all come from a woman between 45 and 65 years old in good health and CMV-seropositive.

The chain couples TRBV7-9 to TRBJ2-1; 8 bases map to TRBD2. V lost 3 bases and J lost 7; bases outside the gene matches: 5. The CDR3 contains 14 residues. Germline V gene sequence: CDR1 SEHNR, CDR2 FQNEAQ (reference sequence). The CDR3 loop reads CASSFSGAGNEQFF. As DNA, the CDR3 is TGTGCCAGCAGCTTTAGCGGGGCGGGGAATGAGCAGTTCTTC. Combining the CDR3 with reference TRBV7-9 and TRBJ2-1 gives the whole variable domain DTGVSQNPRHKITKRGQNVTFRCDPISEHNRLYWYRQTLGQGPEFLTYFQNEAQLEKSRLLSDRFSAERPKGSFSTLEIQRTEQGDSAMYLCASSFSGAGNEQFFGPGTRLTVL.

The rearrangement links TRBV2 to TRBJ2-5; no definite D call. The CDR3 has 10 amino acids. V lost 5 bases and J 5 bases, leaving 3 bases between the germline ends. Germline CDR1 is SNHLY and CDR2 is FYNNEI. This CDR3 is CASSSETQYF. The CDR3 coding sequence is TGTGCCAGCAGTTCGGAGACCCAGTACTTC.

The genes are TRBV11-1 and TRBJ2-3, with 9 bases identical to TRBD2. CDR3 length equals 15 residues. With V trimmed by 5 bases and J by 0 bases, 3 bases remained unmatched. In germline, CDR1 is SGHAT, CDR2 FQDESV (reference sequence). CDR3 DNA: TGTGCCAGCAGCCCTAGCGGGGAAAGCACAGATACGCAGTATTTT. It is translated as CASSPSGESTDTQYF.

This clone was recorded once. This chain connects TRBV4-1 to TRBJ2-7; TRBD1 agrees at 9 bases. Germline V gene sequence: CDR1 MGHRA, CDR2 YSYEKL. V lost 3 bases to trimming and J lost 1 base; unmatched junction nucleotides: 7. The CDR3 extends over 16 amino acids. The CDR3 loop reads CASSQGTGRGSYEQYF. CDR3 in DNA: TGCGCCAGCAGCCAGGGGACAGGGAGGGGATCCTACGAGCAGTACTTC.

This clone was found a few times. In nucleotides, the CDR3 is TGTGCCAGCAGTTTACTATCAGGGGCGCCGAACACTGAAGCTTTCTTT. The encoded protein is CASSLLSGAPNTEAFF. The chain combines TRBV27 with TRBJ1-1; D may be TRBD1 (6 bases). CDR3 size: 16 residues. Per the germline V gene, CDR1 is MNHEY and CDR2 is SMNVEV (reference sequence). V gave up 2 bases and J gave up 1 base, with 14 bases separating them.

The rearrangement joins TRBV14 to TRBJ1-3; 9 bases agree with TRBD1. This CDR3 has 15 amino acids. V lost 4 bases to trimming and J lost 3 bases; unmatched junction nucleotides: 4. Looked up from germline, CDR1 is SGHDN and CDR2 is FVKESK. The CDR3 DNA reads as TGTGCCAGCAGCCGAGACAGGGGGATTGGAAACACCATATATTTT. Translation gives CASSRDRGIGNTIYF.

The chain couples TRBV7-9 to TRBJ1-2, with D possibly matching TRBD1 (5 bases). The CDR3 length is 13 residues. Trimming pared 6 bases from V and 4 bases from J, leaving 12 bases between. The V gene's germline CDR1 is SEHNR and CDR2 FQNEAQ (reference sequence). The CDR3 DNA reads TGTGCCAGCAGTCCAGGGAAGATCTATGGCTACACCTTC. Translated, it gives CASSPGKIYGYTF.

This clone has just one count. The chain carries TRBV21-1 and TRBJ2-3; whether TRBD2, the table's D call, matches the DNA was not checked. TRBV21-1 is noted as a pseudogene. The CDR3 has 17 amino acids. CDR3 region: CASSNGAGPGDADTQYF. The CDR3 DNA is TGTGCCAGCAGCAATGGAGCGGGCCCGGGAGACGCAGATACGCAGTATTTT.

The CDR3: CASRQAGTGELFF. The DNA of the CDR3 is TGTGCCAGCAGGCAGGCGGGGACCGGGGAGCTGTTTTTT. The chain uses TRBV27 and TRBJ2-2, with a possible D match to TRBD2 (6 bases). CDR1 is MNHEY, CDR2 SMNVEV, per germline (reference sequence). Trimming pared 6 bases from V and 5 bases from J, leaving 10 bases between. The CDR3 covers 13 residues.

The rearrangement joins TRBV18 to TRBJ2-1, with 8 bases identical to TRBD2. The CDR3 consists of 16 residues. Germline V gene data show CDR1 as KGHSH and CDR2 as LQKENI. J lost 6 bases, V lost 4 bases, and 11 bases had no gene match. The chain's CDR3 is CASSRLSGGTTNEQFF. In nucleotides, the CDR3 is TGTGCCAGCTCACGGTTAAGCGGGGGCACCACCAATGAGCAGTTCTTC.

In DNA, the CDR3 is TGTGCCACCAGCAGAGATTTAGCGAATGAGCAGTTCTTC. Translated, it gives CATSRDLANEQFF. The chain joins TRBV15 to TRBJ2-1; a possible D gene is TRBD2 (5 bases). The CDR3 runs to 13 residues. The germline gives CDR1 LNHNV, CDR2 YYDKDF (reference sequence). The V end was cut by 0 bases, the J end by 7 bases, with 7 bases between.

The chain links TRBV28 to TRBJ1-2; possibly TRBD1 for D (5 bases). Germline-derived CDR1 and CDR2 are MDHEN and SYDVKM. V was clipped by 8 bases and J by 2 bases, with 15 bases between them. The CDR3 totals 14 residues. The CDR3 DNA sequence: TGTGCCAGCGTGCAGGGAGGGGAGAACTATGGCTACACCTTC. Its protein is CASVQGGENYGYTF.

The rearrangement uses TRBV25-1 and TRBJ2-2; the D is unclear. The V end was cut by 1 base, the J end by 5 bases, with 8 bases between. The germline V gene encodes CDR1 MGHDK and CDR2 SYGVNS. This CDR3 is 14 amino acids long. CDR3 residues: CASSESGRTGELFF. CDR3 in DNA: TGTGCCAGCAGTGAATCCGGTAGAACCGGGGAGCTGTTTTTT.

The rearrangement uses TRBV29-1 and TRBJ2-7, with unresolved D. Deletions cut 4 bases from V and 6 bases from J, with 13 bases between. CDR1 and CDR2 (germline): SQVTM, ANQGSEA. The CDR3 sequence is 12 residues long. The CDR3 spells CSVVRPSGEQYF. In nucleotides, the CDR3 is TGCAGCGTTGTGAGGCCTTCCGGCGAGCAGTACTTC.

The V gene is TRBV18, the J gene TRBJ2-3; 8 nucleotides match TRBD2. Germline loops: CDR1 KGHSH, CDR2 LQKENI. This CDR3 spans 14 amino acids. V shed 6 bases and J 9 bases; nucleotides not matched to a gene: 11. The chain's CDR3 is CASSRGGGWRTQYF. In DNA form, the CDR3 reads TGTGCCAGCTCCCGGGGGGGCGGGTGGCGGACGCAGTATTTT.

A few counts support this clone. The rearrangement uses TRBV7-6 and TRBJ2-5, with D perhaps matching TRBD1 (6 bases). The V end was cut by 5 bases, the J end by 7 bases, with 20 bases between. The CDR3 spans 15 residues. The germline V gene encodes CDR1 SGHVS and CDR2 FNYEAQ. DNA of the CDR3: TGTGCCAGCAGCAAAAGGGACAAGGAAGGTGGGACCCAGTACTTC. Encoded protein: CASSKRDKEGGTQYF.

The chain joins TRBV5-1 to TRBJ1-5, with 9 bases that match TRBD1. Germline V CDR1 and CDR2: SGHRS, YFSETQ. Unmatched junction bases numbered 4, after V lost 4 bases and J lost 5 bases. The CDR3 extends over 14 amino acids. The CDR3 reads CASSPTGGDQPQHF. Here the CDR3 DNA reads TGCGCCAGCAGCCCTACAGGGGGCGATCAGCCCCAGCATTTT.

The chain joins TRBV9 to TRBJ2-3; 7 nucleotides align to TRBD2. V was clipped by 2 bases and J by 2 bases; unmatched bases: 5. This CDR3 is built from 15 residues. Germline assignment: CDR1 SGDLS and CDR2 YYNGEE. The CDR3 region is CASSVLSGDTDTQYF. For the CDR3, the DNA is TGTGCCAGCAGCGTCCTCAGCGGGGACACAGATACGCAGTATTTT.

The genes are TRBV6-1 and TRBJ1-6; a weak D match, TRBD1 (6 bases). Germline-derived CDR1 and CDR2 are MNHNS and SASEGT. This CDR3 has 13 residues. Trimming left V 6 bases short and J 8 bases short, with 11 bases between. The CDR3 nucleotides are TGTGCCAGCAGCCGGACAGAAGATTCACCCCTCCACTTT. Translated, it gives CASSRTEDSPLHF.

This chain links TRBV27 with TRBJ1-1; D is possibly TRBD1 (5 bases). The germline V and J ends were trimmed by 4 bases and 7 bases, with 10 bases remaining between them. The length of the CDR3 is 12 residues. The germline V gene has CDR1 MNHEY and CDR2 SMNVEV (reference sequence). The CDR3, as DNA: TGTGCCAGCAGTTCAGCCGGGGGTGAAGCTTTCTTT. Protein sequence: CASSSAGGEAFF.

The chain employs TRBV11-2 and TRBJ1-5; D may be TRBD1 (5 bases). The CDR3 length is 13 residues. The germline V and J ends were trimmed by 5 bases and 4 bases, with 9 bases remaining between them. Germline values: CDR1 SGHAT, CDR2 FQNNGV. As DNA, the CDR3 is TGTGCCAGCAGCGCGCAGGGAAATCAGCCCCAGCATTTT. Amino acids: CASSAQGNQPQHF.

This chain joins TRBV6-6 and TRBJ2-1; 14 nucleotides match TRBD2. The CDR3 consists of 16 residues. Trimming removed 6 bases from V and 7 bases from J; junction bases left unmatched: 8. The germline V gene has CDR1 MNHNY and CDR2 SVGAGI (reference sequence). CDR3 DNA sequence: TGTGCCAGCAGACGGCTGGGACTAGCGGGAGAGAATGAGCAGTTCTTC. This gives the protein CASRRLGLAGENEQFF.

The gene calls are TRBV6-5 and TRBJ1-3, with a weak D call TRBD1 (5 bases). V lost 5 bases and J 1 base, leaving 12 bases between the germline ends. CDR1 is MNHEY, CDR2 SVGAGI, per germline. CDR3 length: 15 amino acids. The CDR3 DNA follows: TGTGCCAGCAGTAGCGGGGGGGGATCTGGAAACACCATATATTTT. Its protein product is CASSSGGGSGNTIYF.

The chain joins TRBV6-5 to TRBJ2-1; 15 bases are a match to TRBD2. Germline V CDR1 and CDR2: MNHEY, SVGAGI. This CDR3 spans 15 amino acids. With V trimmed by 5 bases and J by 12 bases, 8 bases remained unmatched. The CDR3 DNA follows: TGTGCCAGCAGTACGCGGACTAGCGGGAGGGTAGTGCAGTTCTTC. Encoded protein: CASSTRTSGRVVQFF.

The DNA of the CDR3 is TGTGCCAGCACTGGCCTGGGCAGGAGGACCGGGGAGCTGTTTTTT. Amino acid sequence: CASTGLGRRTGELFF. The rearrangement uses TRBV11-2 and TRBJ2-2; a weak D match, TRBD2 (5 bases). V lost 7 bases, J lost 5 bases, and 17 bases lay in between. The CDR3 totals 15 residues. Germline assignment: CDR1 SGHAT and CDR2 FQNNGV.

The V and J genes are TRBV11-2 and TRBJ1-2, with TRBD1 as a possible D gene (5 bases). This CDR3 has 14 amino acids. Germline CDR1 reads SGHAT; CDR2 reads FQNNGV. V shed 7 bases and J shed 1 base, with 13 bases lying between them. CDR3 in amino acids: CASTRGEGNYGYTF. The CDR3 DNA reads TGTGCCAGCACCCGAGGGGAGGGTAACTATGGCTACACCTTC.

This clone was picked up one time. This chain joins TRBV5-1 and TRBJ2-5; tentative D call: TRBD2 (6 bases). The CDR3 totals 13 residues. From germline, CDR1 is SGHRS and CDR2 YFSETQ. The germline V and J ends were trimmed by 0 bases and 7 bases, with 10 bases remaining between them. The CDR3 region has the DNA TGCGCCAGCAGCTTGGGGGACTTGGGGACCCAGTACTTC. This sequence encodes CASSLGDLGTQYF.